This passage covers 26 T cell receptor beta chains from one sample sequenced in a study of T cell responses to AZD1222 COVID-19 vaccine. This table comes from immunoSEQ multiplex PCR, and its TCRdb copy is limited to in-frame clones, with some not included. This sample has about 130,000 clones, with roughly 90% found just once. Sample: peripheral blood, taken on day 0 of AZD1222 vaccination. The source is an adult in good health.

V gene TRBV9 combines with J gene TRBJ1-1; D may be TRBD1 (6 bases). V was trimmed by 0 bases and J by 1 base, leaving 10 bases between them. The CDR3 has 15 residues. The germline gives CDR1 SGDLS, CDR2 YYNGEE. CDR3 nucleotides: TGTGCCAGCAGCGTAGTACCACAGGGGAACACTGAAGCTTTCTTT. Protein: CASSVVPQGNTEAFF.

The CDR3 coding sequence is TGTGCCAGCAGCGCCGTCCAGAACCAGGGAAACACTGAAGCTTTCTTT. Translated, it gives CASSAVQNQGNTEAFF. The rearrangement links TRBV5-4 to TRBJ1-1; a possible D gene is TRBD1 (5 bases). This CDR3 spans 16 amino acids. The V end lost 4 bases, the J end lost 2 bases, and 18 bases lay between the germline ends. In germline, CDR1 is SGHNT, CDR2 YYREEE (reference sequence).

The V gene is TRBV12-3 or TRBV12-4, the J gene TRBJ1-2; unclear D gene. The V and J ends lost 9 bases and 2 bases respectively, with 10 bases between them. This CDR3 has 12 residues. The CDR3 DNA is TGTGCCAGTAGCAATGGGAACTATGGCTACACCTTC. Translation gives CASSNGNYGYTF.

This chain links TRBV4-1 with TRBJ2-5; TRBD1 agrees at 8 bases. The V gene end was trimmed by 4 bases and the J gene end by 1 base; junction bases not matched to a gene: 11. This CDR3 is built from 17 residues. Germline values: CDR1 MGHRA, CDR2 YSYEKL. CDR3 bases: TGCGCCAGCAGCCCCCAGGAAGGTACAGGGGGCCAAGAGACCCAGTACTTC. Amino acid sequence: CASSPQEGTGGQETQYF.

The chain carries TRBV10-2 and TRBJ2-1; 9 bases fit TRBD2. Germline assignment: CDR1 WSHSY and CDR2 SAAADI. The CDR3 length is 14 residues. The V segment lost 0 bases and the J segment 9 bases; nucleotides outside the gene matches: 3. CDR3 coding DNA: TGCGCCAGCAGTGAGTCGAGGGGACTAGCTGAGCAGTTCTTC. It yields the protein CASSESRGLAEQFF.

CDR3 amino acids: CASSPGQGGQPQHF. CDR3 nucleotide sequence: TGCGCCAGCAGCCCAGGACAGGGCGGTCAGCCCCAGCATTTT. The chain has TRBV5-1 and TRBJ1-5, with 8 bases identical to TRBD1. Looked up from germline, CDR1 is SGHRS and CDR2 is YFSETQ. The CDR3 spans 14 residues. The junction had 6 bases not matched to a gene; V was cut back by 4 bases and J by 6 bases.

The chain couples TRBV5-6 to TRBJ2-5; a weak D match, TRBD2 (6 bases). Trimming took 0 bases from V and 5 from J, leaving 14 bases between them. The germline CDR1 and CDR2 sequences are SGHDT and YYEEEE. The CDR3 is made up of 15 amino acids. CDR3 DNA: TGTGCCAGCAGCTTGGCGGTCAAGGGGAGGGAGACCCAGTACTTC. Its protein product is CASSLAVKGRETQYF. Using reference TRBV5-6 and TRBJ2-5 for the parts outside the CDR3, the full variable domain is DAGVTQSPTHLIKTRGQQVTLRCSPKSGHDTVSWYQQALGQGPQFIFQYYEEEERQRGNFPDRFSGHQFPNYSSELNVNALLLGDSALYLCASSLAVKGRETQYFGPGTRLLVL.

The chain employs TRBV3-1 (or the pseudogene TRBV3-2) and TRBJ1-3; D is unresolved. Deletions cut 1 base from V and 0 bases from J, with 7 bases between. The CDR3 has 15 amino acids. The V gene's germline CDR1 is LGHDT and CDR2 YNNKEL (reference sequence). CDR3 coding DNA: TGTGCCAGCAGCCAAGGACGGCTCTCTGGAAACACCATATATTTT. Its protein product is CASSQGRLSGNTIYF.

This clone was seen more than once but under ten times. The chain combines TRBV7-2 with TRBJ1-6; D remains ambiguous. Germline V lookup: CDR1 SGHTA, CDR2 FQGNSA. Trimming left V 4 bases short and J 8 bases short, with 9 bases between. CDR3 length: 13 amino acids. CDR3 amino acids: CASSSLLDSPLHF. The CDR3 DNA reads as TGTGCCAGCAGCTCGCTATTGGATTCACCCCTCCACTTT.

This chain connects TRBV6-6 to TRBJ1-5; weak D call: TRBD1 (5 bases). V was cut by 6 bases and J by 13 bases, with 13 bases left in between. The CDR3 has 11 residues. The germline gives CDR1 MNHNY, CDR2 SVGAGI (reference sequence). CDR3 DNA sequence: TGTGCCAGCAGCCAGGGTGGGGCTCAGCATTTT. This encodes CASSQGGAQHF.

The J gene is TRBJ2-3, the V gene TRBV18; D ambiguous. The V end lost 3 bases, the J end lost 2 bases, and 9 bases lay between the germline ends. Germline V CDR1 and CDR2: KGHSH, LQKENI. This CDR3 contains 14 residues. The CDR3 DNA reads as TGTGCCAGCTCACCTCCGGCGGCCACAGATACGCAGTATTTT. Its protein is CASSPPAATDTQYF.

The chain employs TRBV27 and TRBJ2-7; a weak D match, TRBD1 (5 bases). This CDR3 spans 13 amino acids. The V end was cut by 6 bases, the J end by 1 base, with 10 bases between. Per the germline V gene, CDR1 is MNHEY and CDR2 is SMNVEV (reference sequence). In DNA form, the CDR3 reads TGTGCCAGCAGCCCCCCAGGGTCCTACGAGCAGTACTTC. Encoded protein: CASSPPGSYEQYF.

The chain links TRBV9 to TRBJ2-3; 9 bases line up with TRBD2. The J segment lost 2 bases and the V segment lost 0 bases, leaving 7 bases of the junction unmatched. Per the germline V gene, CDR1 is SGDLS and CDR2 is YYNGEE. The CDR3 runs to 17 residues. CDR3 amino acids: CASSVEGGGAFTDTQYF. DNA of the CDR3: TGTGCCAGCAGCGTAGAGGGCGGGGGGGCCTTCACAGATACGCAGTATTTT.

This clone was seen a single time. This rearrangement joins TRBV4-2 to TRBJ1-2, with D uncertain. Trimming cost V 4 bases and J 4 bases, with 13 bases left between them. Germline values: CDR1 LGHNA, CDR2 YNFKEQ. CDR3 size: 14 residues. The CDR3 sequence is CASSRMEDRYGYTF. CDR3 nucleotides: TGTGCCAGCAGCCGCATGGAGGATCGCTATGGCTACACCTTC.

The rearrangement uses TRBV28 and TRBJ1-6; D uncertain. This CDR3 contains 13 residues. V dropped 4 bases and J dropped 7 bases, with 8 bases sitting between them. CDR1 and CDR2 (germline): MDHEN, SYDVKM. CDR3 sequence: CASSSGQNSPLHF. The CDR3 region has the DNA TGTGCCAGCAGTTCCGGGCAAAATTCACCCCTCCACTTT.

This clone was recorded a few times. The chain links TRBV5-1 to TRBJ2-1; D is possibly TRBD2 (6 bases). Deletions cut 3 bases from V and 6 bases from J, with 19 bases between. Germline loops: CDR1 SGHRS, CDR2 YFSETQ. The CDR3 is 16 residues long. The CDR3 loop reads CASSSATGGLGNEQFF. CDR3 sequence (DNA): TGCGCCAGCAGCTCAGCCACCGGGGGACTGGGCAATGAGCAGTTCTTC.

This clone was recorded once. This chain uses TRBV2 with TRBJ1-1; D possibly corresponds to TRBD1 (5 bases). This CDR3 region has 12 residues. Trimming left V 7 bases short and J 4 bases short, with 10 bases between. Germline V gives CDR1 SNHLY, CDR2 FYNNEI. CDR3 in DNA: TGTGCCAGCATGGAAAGGGGCACTGAAGCTTTCTTT. The encoded protein is CASMERGTEAFF.

J is TRBJ1-1 and V is TRBV7-9; the D is unclear. Germline V CDR1 and CDR2: SEHNR, FQNEAQ (reference sequence). The V and J ends lost 8 bases and 4 bases respectively, with 20 bases between them. The CDR3 extends over 15 amino acids. The CDR3 DNA sequence: TGTGCCAGCGGCCCAGGAGGTAGCCGGGGCACTGAAGCTTTCTTT. The encoded protein is CASGPGGSRGTEAFF. The full variable domain, rest sourced from reference TRBV7-9 and TRBJ1-1, is DTGVSQNPRHKITKRGQNVTFRCDPISEHNRLYWYRQTLGQGPEFLTYFQNEAQLEKSRLLSDRFSAERPKGSFSTLEIQRTEQGDSAMYLCASGPGGSRGTEAFFGQGTRLTVV.

The J gene is TRBJ2-1, the V gene TRBV7-3; D is uncertain. V lost 1 base and J 6 bases, leaving 7 bases between the germline ends. The length of the CDR3 is 13 residues. In germline, CDR1 is SGHTA, CDR2 FQGTGA. CDR3 DNA sequence: TGTGCCAGCAGCTTAAACCTACTCAATGAGCAGTTCTTC. Its translation: CASSLNLLNEQFF.

The rearrangement links TRBV5-4 to TRBJ1-6; 9 positions agree with TRBD1. Per germline, CDR1 SGHNT and CDR2 YYREEE (reference sequence). Trimming removed 4 bases from V and 5 bases from J; junction bases left unmatched: 4. The CDR3 runs 15 residues. The CDR3 is CASSLGTGHNSPLHF. For the CDR3, the DNA is TGTGCCAGCAGCCTTGGGACAGGGCATAATTCACCCCTCCACTTT. Complete variable domain (other parts from reference TRBV5-4 and TRBJ1-6): ETGVTQSPTHLIKTRGQQVTLRCSSQSGHNTVSWYQQALGQGPQFIFQYYREEENGRGNFPPRFSGLQFPNYSSELNVNALELDDSALYLCASSLGTGHNSPLHFGNGTRLTVT.

The chain couples TRBV7-3 to TRBJ2-1; D may match TRBD1 or TRBD2 (5 bases each). V gave up 0 bases and J gave up 8 bases, with 14 bases separating them. The CDR3 is 15 residues long. CDR1 SGHTA and CDR2 FQGTGA come from the germline V gene. The CDR3 DNA follows: TGTGCCAGCAGCTTAACAGGGACCAGAAGGGATGAGCAGTTCTTC. Its translation: CASSLTGTRRDEQFF.

V usage is TRBV5-1 and J usage is TRBJ2-3; D is possibly TRBD1 (6 bases). This CDR3 has 14 residues. Germline loops: CDR1 SGHRS, CDR2 YFSETQ. Trimming removed 0 bases at V and 1 base at J, with 6 bases between. CDR3 amino acids: CASSLDRGTDTQYF. The CDR3 nucleotides are TGCGCCAGCAGCTTGGACAGGGGCACAGATACGCAGTATTTT.

The chain joins TRBV7-9 to TRBJ2-7; 15 bases fit TRBD2. CDR1 and CDR2 (germline): SEHNR, FQNEAQ (reference sequence). V trimming: 5 bases; J trimming: 2 bases; junction bases outside the gene matches: 4. The CDR3 is made up of 16 amino acids. The CDR3 nucleotides are TGTGCCAGCAGCCCAAGGACTAGCGGGAGGGCCTACGAGCAGTACTTC. The encoded protein is CASSPRTSGRAYEQYF.

V gene TRBV28 combines with J gene TRBJ2-5; D remains unclear. This CDR3 is 12 amino acids long. From germline, CDR1 is MDHEN and CDR2 SYDVKM. Trimming took off 2 bases at V and 7 bases at J, with 8 bases between the two ends. The CDR3 loop reads CASSLRSRTQYF. The DNA for the CDR3 is TGTGCCAGCAGTTTAAGGTCCCGGACCCAGTACTTC.

The chain joins TRBV5-1 to TRBJ1-5; a possible D gene is TRBD1 (5 bases). CDR1 is SGHRS and CDR2 is YFSETQ in the germline V gene. Between the trimmed V and J ends, which lost 2 bases and 2 bases, there was a span of 8 bases. The CDR3 consists of 14 residues. The CDR3 region is CASSFDSGNQPQHF. The CDR3 DNA follows: TGCGCCAGCAGCTTCGACAGTGGCAATCAGCCCCAGCATTTT.

The V call is TRBV28, the J call TRBJ1-1, with no clear D. Germline V gene data show CDR1 as MDHEN and CDR2 as SYDVKM. The CDR3 covers 14 residues. Deletions cut 4 bases from V and 14 bases from J, with 23 bases between. In DNA, the CDR3 is TGTGCCAGCAGTTCAGCCGGGCCGATACGCAGAGACTTCTTT. This codes for CASSSAGPIRRDFF.